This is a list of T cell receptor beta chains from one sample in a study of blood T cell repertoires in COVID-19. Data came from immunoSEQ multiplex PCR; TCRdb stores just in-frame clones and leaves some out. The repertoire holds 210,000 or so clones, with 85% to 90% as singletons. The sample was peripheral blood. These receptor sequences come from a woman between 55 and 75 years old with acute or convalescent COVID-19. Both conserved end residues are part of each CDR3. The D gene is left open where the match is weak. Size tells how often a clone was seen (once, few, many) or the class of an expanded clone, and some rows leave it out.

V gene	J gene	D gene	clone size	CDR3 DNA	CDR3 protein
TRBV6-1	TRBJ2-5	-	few	TGTGCCAGCAGTGAAGGGTGGGCCCTCCGGGAGACCCAGTACTTC	CASSEGWALRETQYF
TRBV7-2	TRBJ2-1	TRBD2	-	TGTGCCAGCAGTCGAGAGCGGGAGGGCCCCCGCAATGAGCAGTTCTTC	CASSREREGPRNEQFF
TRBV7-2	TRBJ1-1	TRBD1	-	TGTGCCAGCAGCTTCGGACAGGGAAGCACTGAAGCTTTCTTT	CASSFGQGSTEAFF
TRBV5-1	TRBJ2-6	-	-	TGCGCCAGCAGCTCACCAACATTGTCTGGGGCCAACGTCCTGACTTTC	CASSSPTLSGANVLTF
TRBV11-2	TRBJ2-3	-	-	TGTGCCAGCAGCTTAGACACTTATGGCAGGTCGAGCACAGATACGCAGTATTTT	CASSLDTYGRSSTDTQYF
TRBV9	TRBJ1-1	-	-	TGTGCCAGCAGCGTAGGCGGCACTGAAGCTTTCTTT	CASSVGGTEAFF
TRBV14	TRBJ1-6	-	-	TGTGCCAGCAGCCAAAGTCTGACGGGGTCTGCTAATTCACCCCTCCACTTT	CASSQSLTGSANSPLHF
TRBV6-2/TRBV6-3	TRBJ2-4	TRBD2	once	TGTGCCAGCAGTTACTCACGGACTAGCGGGAGAACTCTGGCCAAAAACATTCAGTACTTC	CASSYSRTSGRTLAKNIQYF
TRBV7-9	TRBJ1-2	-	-	TGTGCCAGCAGCCAAATAGGGGGAGGCTACACCTTC	CASSQIGGGYTF
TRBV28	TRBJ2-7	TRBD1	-	TGTGCCAGCAGTTTAATAGGGCAGGGGGCCTGGGAGCAGTACTTC	CASSLIGQGAWEQYF
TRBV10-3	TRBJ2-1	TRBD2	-	TGTGCCATCAGTCTAGCGGGGGTCAGCTCCTACAATGAGCAGTTCTTC	CAISLAGVSSYNEQFF
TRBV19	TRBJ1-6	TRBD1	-	TGTGCCAGTAGGGGGACAGGGGTCAATTCACCCCTCCACTTT	CASRGTGVNSPLHF
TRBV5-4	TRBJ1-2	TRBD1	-	TGTGCCAGCGGGGACAGGGTGAGCTATGGCTACACCTTC	CASGDRVSYGYTF
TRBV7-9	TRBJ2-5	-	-	TGTGCCAGCAGCCCCACTAGCCTGAAATTAGAGACCCAGTACTTC	CASSPTSLKLETQYF
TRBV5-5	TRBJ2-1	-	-	TGTGCCAGCAGCCCCAATAGCCCTTCCTACAATGAGCAGTTCTTC	CASSPNSPSYNEQFF
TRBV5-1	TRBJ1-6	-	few	TGCGCCAGCAGCTTGGGGGCCGGGACACCTTATAATTCACCCCTCCACTTT	CASSLGAGTPYNSPLHF
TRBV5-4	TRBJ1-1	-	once	TGTGCCAGCAGCCCACCAGGTAGGAACACTGAAGCTTTCTTT	CASSPPGRNTEAFF
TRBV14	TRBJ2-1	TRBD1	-	TGTGCCAGCAGTCAGTATCGGGACAGGGGGTTCGGTGAGCAGTTCTTC	CASSQYRDRGFGEQFF
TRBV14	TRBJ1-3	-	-	TGTGCCAGCAGCCTTTATGTCCCCTTTAACTCTGGAAACACCATATATTTT	CASSLYVPFNSGNTIYF
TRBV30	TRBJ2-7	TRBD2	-	TGTGCCTCAAGGACTAGCGGGAGTTACGAGCAGTACTTC	CASRTSGSYEQYF
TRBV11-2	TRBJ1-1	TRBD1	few	TGTGCCAGCAGTGTAACGAGCTTACAGGGGGAAGCTTTCTTT	CASSVTSLQGEAFF
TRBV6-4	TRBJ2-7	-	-	TGTGCCAGCGGTCGGGGAGCCGAGCAGTACTTC	CASGRGAEQYF
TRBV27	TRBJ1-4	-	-	TGTGCCAGCAGCCTGGGCCCCCATAATGAAAAACTGTTTTTT	CASSLGPHNEKLFF
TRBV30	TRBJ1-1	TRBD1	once	TGTGCCTGGCGCGGGACAGGGTTGAGAGGTACTGAAGCTTTCTTT	CAWRGTGLRGTEAFF
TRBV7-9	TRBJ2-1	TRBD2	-	TGTGCCAGCATCCTAGTGGGAGGGCTGGGGGGTGAGCAGTTCTTC	CASILVGGLGGEQFF
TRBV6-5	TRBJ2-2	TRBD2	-	TGTGCCAGCAGTCGACTAGCGGGAGTCACCGGGGAGCTGTTTTTT	CASSRLAGVTGELFF
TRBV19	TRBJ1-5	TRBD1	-	TGTGCCAGTAGTATAACAGGGGCTGGTCAGCCCCAGCATTTT	CASSITGAGQPQHF
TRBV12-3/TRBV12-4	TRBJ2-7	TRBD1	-	TGTGCCAGCACCCGGGACAGGGGGTCCGAGCAGTACTTC	CASTRDRGSEQYF
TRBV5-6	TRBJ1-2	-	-	TGTGCCAGCAGCTTGGACCGTTACGGGGGAACTAACTATGGCTACACCTTC	CASSLDRYGGTNYGYTF
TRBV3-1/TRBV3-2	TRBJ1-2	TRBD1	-	TGTGCCAGCACCGAGACAGGGGGCAATGGCTACACCTTC	CASTETGGNGYTF
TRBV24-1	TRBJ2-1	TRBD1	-	TGTGCCACCGAGGATCGACAGGGGGCGAGGAATGAGCAGTTCTTC	CATEDRQGARNEQFF
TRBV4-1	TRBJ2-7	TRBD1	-	TGCGCCAGCAGCCATCCCGGGACAGGGAACTACGAGCAGTACTTC	CASSHPGTGNYEQYF
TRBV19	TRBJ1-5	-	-	TGTGCCAGTAGTATAAGGGGCCAGCCCCAGCATTTT	CASSIRGQPQHF
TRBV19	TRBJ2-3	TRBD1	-	TGTGCCAGTAGTATGGGTTGGGACAGGGCGACAGATACGCAGTATTTT	CASSMGWDRATDTQYF
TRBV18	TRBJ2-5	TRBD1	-	TGTGCCAGCTCAGTTAACAGGGGAGAGACCCAGTACTTC	CASSVNRGETQYF
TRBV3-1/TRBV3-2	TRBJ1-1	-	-	TGTGCCAGCAGCCCGCACGACAGGCGGACGAACACTGAAGCTTTCTTT	CASSPHDRRTNTEAFF
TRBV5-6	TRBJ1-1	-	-	TGTGCCAGCAGCTTGGCGCAGGGAAGGCTGAACACTGAAGCTTTCTTT	CASSLAQGRLNTEAFF
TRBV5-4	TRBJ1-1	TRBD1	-	TGTGCCAGCAGCTCGAGGACAGGGGGCATGAGGAACACTGAAGCTTTCTTT	CASSSRTGGMRNTEAFF
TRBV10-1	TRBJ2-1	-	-	TGCGCCAGCAGTGCACAGGCCAATGAGCAGTTCTTC	CASSAQANEQFF
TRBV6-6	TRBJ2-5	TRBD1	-	TGTGCCAGCAAGATGACAGGGGGTCAAGAGACCCAGTACTTC	CASKMTGGQETQYF
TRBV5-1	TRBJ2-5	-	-	TGCGCCAGCAACCAGGGGGGTACGGGACGACGCCAAGAGACCCAGTACTTC	CASNQGGTGRRQETQYF
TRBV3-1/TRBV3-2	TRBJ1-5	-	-	TGTGCCAGCAGCCCGACCCTAGGTGCCCAGCCCCAGCATTTT	CASSPTLGAQPQHF
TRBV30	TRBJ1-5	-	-	TGTGCCTGGAGTGTACCCTGGACAGTTTATAGCAATCAGCCCCAGCATTTT	CAWSVPWTVYSNQPQHF
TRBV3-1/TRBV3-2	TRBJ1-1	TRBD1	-	TGTGCCAGCAGCCTCGGGACAGCTGCTGAAGCTTTCTTT	CASSLGTAAEAFF
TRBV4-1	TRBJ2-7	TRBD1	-	TGCGCCAGCAGCCAGGACAGGCCCTCCTACGAGCAGTACTTC	CASSQDRPSYEQYF
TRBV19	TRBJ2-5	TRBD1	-	TGTGCCAGTAGTATGGGACAGAACCAAGAGACCCAGTACTTC	CASSMGQNQETQYF
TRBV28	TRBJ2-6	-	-	TGTGCCAGCAGTTTTTACTCTGGGGCCAACGTCCTGACTTTC	CASSFYSGANVLTF
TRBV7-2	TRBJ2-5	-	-	TGTGCCAGCAGCCCGCGAGGGGGAGAGACCCAGTACTTC	CASSPRGGETQYF
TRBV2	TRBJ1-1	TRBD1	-	TGTGCCAGCAGAATTCAGACAGGGGGGAACACTGAAGCTTTCTTT	CASRIQTGGNTEAFF
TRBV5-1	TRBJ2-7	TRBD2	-	TGCGCCAGCAGCTTAGCGGGAGAATACGAGCAGTACTTC	CASSLAGEYEQYF
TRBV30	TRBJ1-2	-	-	TGTGCCTGGAGCAGGGAATCTAACTATGGCTACACCTTC	CAWSRESNYGYTF
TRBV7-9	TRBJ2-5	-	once	TGTGCCAGCAGCTTAGTTATAGAGACCCAGTACTTC	CASSLVIETQYF